Listed below are T cell receptor beta chains from one sample, sequenced in a study of T-cell memory formation after mild COVID-19. From the 5' RACE reads, TCRdb called clonotypes with MiXCR, one entry per CDR3 protein. The top ten hold about 22% of the sample, which has 300,000 to 400,000 distinct CDR3 sequences, 13% to 15% seen once. The sample consisted of PBMCs or a T cell subset sorted from them (not recorded which). The receptors stem from a man younger than 35 who had mild COVID-19 (a few samples of this study predate the infection). Cell type and time point are not known. The CDR3 runs from the conserved cysteine through the conserved F or W. D genes are given only for firm matches. Clone size is stated in some rows and not others, as once, few, many or a class when expanded.

v_gene	j_gene	abundance	d_gene	CDR3nt	CDR3aa
TRBV6-5	TRBJ1-1	many	TRBD1	TGTGCCAGCAGTTACGACAGGGGGTCGAACACTGAAGCTTTCTTT	CASSYDRGSNTEAFF
TRBV7-6	TRBJ2-1	few	.	TGTGCCAGCAACTCCCGGGACGACTCCTACAATGAGCAGTTCTTC	CASNSRDDSYNEQFF
TRBV7-2	TRBJ2-5	few	TRBD1	TGTGCCAGCAGCCCCTGGGGACAGCAAGAGACCCAGTACTTC	CASSPWGQQETQYF
TRBV7-2	TRBJ2-3	few	TRBD2	TGTGCCAGCCACCAGACCAGACTAGCGGGGAACACAGATACGCAGTATTTT	CASHQTRLAGNTDTQYF
TRBV12-3/TRBV12-4	TRBJ2-2	.	.	TGTGCCAGCAGTTTAGGGACCAGGAACACCGGGGAGCTGTTTTTT	CASSLGTRNTGELFF
TRBV7-9	TRBJ2-3	few	.	TGTGCCAGCAGCCCGCAGACACTAGTTCTGCGACAGTATTTT	CASSPQTLVLRQYF
TRBV7-6	TRBJ2-2	few	TRBD2	TGTGCCAGCAGCTCTCCCCGGACTAGCGGGACCGGGGAGCTGTTTTTT	CASSSPRTSGTGELFF
TRBV7-9	TRBJ1-4	few	.	TGTGCCAGCAGCTTAGCGGTTGAAAAACTGTTTTTT	CASSLAVEKLFF
TRBV4-1	TRBJ2-3	.	.	TGCGCCAGCAAGAAAGGCGGGGGGACCGGGACAGCACAGAAGCCGCAGTATTTT	CASKKGGGTGTAQKPQYF
TRBV5-1	TRBJ2-2	.	TRBD1	TGCGCCAGCGGTCCCGGGACAGGGTACCCCGGGGAGCTGTTTTTT	CASGPGTGYPGELFF
TRBV7-8	TRBJ1-2	.	TRBD1	TGTGCCAGCAGCCCTGGGACAGGGGTATATGGCTACACCTTC	CASSPGTGVYGYTF
TRBV5-1	TRBJ1-1	few	.	TGCGCCAGCAGCTTTTCGGGGGCGGCGTACACTGAAGCTTTCTTT	CASSFSGAAYTEAFF
TRBV15	TRBJ1-2	few	.	TGTGCCACCAGCAGACCTGACAGAACCTATGGCTACACCTTC	CATSRPDRTYGYTF
TRBV18	TRBJ2-1	few	.	TGTGCCAGCTCGCTCGGACAAGGAAAGTACAATGAGCAGTTCTTC	CASSLGQGKYNEQFF
TRBV4-1	TRBJ2-3	few	TRBD2	TGCGCCAGCAGCCAAGATGGGCTAGCGGGGGGCCGGCCAGATACGCAGTATTTT	CASSQDGLAGGRPDTQYF
TRBV6-2/TRBV6-3	TRBJ1-1	.	.	TGTGCCAGCAGTACCTCGAACACTGAAGCTTTCTTT	CASSTSNTEAFF
TRBV5-1	TRBJ2-3	.	.	TGCGCCAGCAGCTCACTACAGGGAGACCCAGATACGCAGTATTTT	CASSSLQGDPDTQYF
TRBV20-1	TRBJ1-3	few	.	TGCAGTGCTAGGGCAGCCTCTGGAAACACCATATATTTT	CSARAASGNTIYF
TRBV5-1	TRBJ2-2	few	TRBD2	TGCGCCAGCAGCTTAGGAGCGGGGTACACCGGGGAGCTGTTTTTT	CASSLGAGYTGELFF
TRBV6-6	TRBJ2-4	.	TRBD2	TGTGCCAGCAGCCCCGGACTAGCGGGGGGGATAGCCAAAAACATTCAGTACTTC	CASSPGLAGGIAKNIQYF
TRBV7-9	TRBJ1-6	.	TRBD1	TGTGCCAGCAGCCCTTATGACAGGGCCAATTCACCCCTCCACTTT	CASSPYDRANSPLHF
TRBV27	TRBJ2-1	.	TRBD2	TGTGCCAGCAAGACTAGCGGGGGGATAAGCTCCTACAATGAGCAGTTCTTC	CASKTSGGISSYNEQFF
TRBV6-5	TRBJ2-3	few	TRBD2	TGTGCCAGCAGTTATATCGCAGCGGGGACTGATACGCAGTATTTT	CASSYIAAGTDTQYF
TRBV29-1	TRBJ2-1	.	TRBD2	TGCAGCGTTCGGCGGGGGGGCCTAGGGAATGAGCAGTTCTTC	CSVRRGGLGNEQFF
TRBV6-2/TRBV6-3	TRBJ1-6	.	TRBD1	TGTGCCAGCAGGGAAGGACAGGGGCTCCGCTCCTATAATTCACCCCTCCACTTT	CASREGQGLRSYNSPLHF
TRBV30	TRBJ1-1	few	.	TGTGCCTGGACCCGGACAGCGAACACTGAAGCTTTCTTT	CAWTRTANTEAFF
TRBV20-1	TRBJ1-2	.	.	TGCAGTGCTAGAGATGTCGGGGGGCAGAGCTATGGCTACACCTTC	CSARDVGGQSYGYTF
TRBV5-6	TRBJ2-3	few	.	TGTGCCAGCAGCTCTGGGACCCTTCGGCCAGATACGCAGTATTTT	CASSSGTLRPDTQYF
TRBV5-4	TRBJ2-5	.	TRBD2	TGTGCCAGCAGCTCCGGGAGGGGATCGGAGACCCAGTACTTC	CASSSGRGSETQYF
TRBV13	TRBJ1-1	few	.	TGTGCCAGCAGCCCACGACAGTTCACCACTGAAGCTTTCTTT	CASSPRQFTTEAFF
TRBV5-1	TRBJ2-2	.	.	TGCGCCAGCAGGAAGGACATATCGAACACCGGGGAGCTGTTTTTT	CASRKDISNTGELFF
TRBV4-1	TRBJ1-4	few	.	TGCGCCAGCAGCCCCGCCAGCGGGGGTGAAAAACTGTTTTTT	CASSPASGGEKLFF
TRBV7-9	TRBJ2-5	many	.	TGTGCCAGCAGCTTGTTTGAAGAGACCCAGTACTTC	CASSLFEETQYF
TRBV4-1	TRBJ1-1	.	.	TGCGCCAGCAGCCCTAGAGCTTTGAACACTGAAGCTTTCTTT	CASSPRALNTEAFF
TRBV4-1	TRBJ2-1	.	.	TGCGCCAGCAGCCTCTGGGGGGGCACAAATGAGCAGTTCTTC	CASSLWGGTNEQFF
TRBV27	TRBJ2-5	few	.	TGTGCCAGCAGTTTATGGGGGGCTCGGTACCAAGAGACCCAGTACTTC	CASSLWGARYQETQYF
TRBV28	TRBJ2-5	few	TRBD1	TGTGCCAGCAGTAACTATGACAGGGTACAAGAGACCCAGTACTTC	CASSNYDRVQETQYF
TRBV7-9	TRBJ2-1	.	.	TGTGCCAGCAGCTTAGTCACAGGACAAGGACAGTTCTTC	CASSLVTGQGQFF
TRBV7-9	TRBJ2-4	few	.	TGTGCCAGCAGCCCCCCAATAGCCAAAAACATTCAGTACTTC	CASSPPIAKNIQYF
TRBV12-3/TRBV12-4	TRBJ2-3	few	.	TGTGCCAGCAGTTTACTAGGTTCTCCCTCCACAGATACGCAGTATTTT	CASSLLGSPSTDTQYF
TRBV4-1	TRBJ2-1	few	.	TGCGCCAGCAGCCAAGGGGCGGGGGCAGACAATGAGCAGTTCTTC	CASSQGAGADNEQFF
TRBV7-3	TRBJ2-3	.	.	TGTGCCAGCAGCGCCGTCGAGGAGCAGACGCAGTATTTT	CASSAVEEQTQYF
TRBV7-3	TRBJ1-5	.	.	TGTGCCAGCAGCTTCCCGTGTGGGGGCGGTCAGCCCCAGCATTTT	CASSFPCGGGQPQHF
TRBV20-1	TRBJ1-2	few	.	TGCAGTGCTACCCAGGCGGGGCCTGAGGGCTACACCTTC	CSATQAGPEGYTF
TRBV6-2/TRBV6-3	TRBJ1-1	few	.	TGTGCCAGCCGAATGATGGCTGAAGCTTTCTTT	CASRMMAEAFF
TRBV4-1	TRBJ2-3	.	TRBD2	TGCGCCAGCAGCCAAATAGCGGGGGACACAGATACGCAGTATTTT	CASSQIAGDTDTQYF
TRBV5-1	TRBJ2-5	.	TRBD2	TGCGCCAGCAGGCGGACTAGCCCACAAGAGACCCAGTACTTC	CASRRTSPQETQYF
TRBV28	TRBJ2-1	few	TRBD2	TGTAGATGCGGGCGGGGGGGACCAAACAATGAGCAGTTCTTC	CRCGRGGPNNEQFF